There are many counts of the clone carrying this T cell receptor (beta chain). What it binds is not known. RNA transcripts served as the template for amplifying TCR beta CDR3 regions. When the TCR CDR3 underwent first-round RT-PCR, the HTBI primer set was used. MiXCR, run by TCRdb on the multiplex PCR reads, gives a single entry per CDR3 protein. The sample yields about 640,000 distinct CDR3 sequences, roughly 15% seen once. The entry originates in a study of T cells in Graves' hyperthyroidism and ophthalmopathy. Turning to the study itself: Once the initial diagnosis was made, peripheral blood was obtained before any treatment.

This CDR3 region has 13 residues. Germline CDR1 and CDR2: KGHSH and LQKENI. Trimming left V 1 base short and J 4 bases short, with 8 bases between. Broader study findings: Researchers found most expanded thyroid clonotypes above 0.001 in blood as well.

Diagnoses used clinical symptoms, serum thyroxine and TRAb, thyroid ultrasound and orbital computed tomography. The source of the PBMCs was approximately 10 ml of fresh peripheral blood. The V and J genes are TRBV18 and TRBJ2-7; perhaps D is TRBD1 or TRBD2 (5 bases each). What was sequenced was blood. This receptor was obtained from a woman aged 50 to 60 with Graves' ophthalmopathy. CDR3 DNA sequence: TGTGCCAGCTCACCACTGGGGGATTACGAGCAGTACTTC. As protein: CASSPLGDYEQYF.